This entry is about one TCR beta chain. Its antigen remains unidentified. Together with a sample-barcoded 5' primer, a J-beta primer mix was included in a second PCR lasting roughly 6 to 12 cycles. Each CDR3 protein is one row after TCRdb ran MiXCR on the 5' RACE reads. The profile shows 1.8 million or so distinct CDR3 sequences, around 42% of them singletons. The V and J ends lost 0 bases and 5 bases, in that order; junction bases with no gene match: 6. CDR3 length: 16 amino acids. Germline V gives CDR1 SGHNT, CDR2 YENEEA. The sample originates from a study of blood T cells in healthy people across ages. For the study at large: Template switching recovered approximately one barcoded beta molecule for every two T cells. Overall study results and limits: Diversity was estimated from one million T cells, and these estimates were considered underestimates. Greater diversity and more naive CD4+ cells were seen in long-lived donors than in aged donors.

The receptor was isolated from a human donor in good health. The sample consisted of blood. V and J are TRBV11-3 and TRBJ1-4, with TRBD1 matching over 7 bases. DNA for the CDR3: TGTGCCAGCAGCTTAGATCGGGGGACAGCAAATGAAAAACTGTTTTTT. Translated: CASSLDRGTANEKLFF.